The 17 T cell receptor beta chains presented below share a single source sample, sequenced in a study of long-term antiretroviral therapy in people with HIV. Samples were assayed with immunoSEQ v3.0 at survey level. The method was immunoSEQ multiplex PCR; TCRdb's version includes in-frame clones alone and lacks a portion of them. Of tens of thousands of clones in the sample, about 80% were seen once. This specimen consisted of unsorted PBMCs, obtained 0.8 years after starting antiretroviral therapy. The source of these receptors is a woman under 30 with HIV.

The DNA for the CDR3 is TGTGCCAGCAGGCCACGGGACCTCCGTTTGACTAATGGGGCCAACGTCCTGACTTTC. This sequence encodes CASRPRDLRLTNGANVLTF. This rearrangement joins TRBV13 to TRBJ2-6; D is perhaps TRBD1 or TRBD2 (5 bases each). This CDR3 has 19 amino acids. The germline V gene has CDR1 PRHDT and CDR2 FYEKMQ (reference sequence). V lost 6 bases to trimming and J lost 3 bases, with 24 bases between them.

V and J are TRBV19 and TRBJ1-5; D may be TRBD1 (6 bases). The CDR3 is 13 amino acids. The V and J ends lost 5 bases and 6 bases respectively, with 11 bases between them. Germline V lookup: CDR1 LNHDA, CDR2 SQIVND (reference sequence). The CDR3 is CASSATGTQPQHF. For the CDR3, the DNA is TGTGCCAGTAGTGCAACAGGGACTCAGCCCCAGCATTTT.

The gene calls are TRBV2 and TRBJ2-1; 7 bases align to TRBD2. Germline assignment: CDR1 SNHLY and CDR2 FYNNEI. The trim removed 7 bases at V and 4 bases at J, leaving 10 bases unmatched. This CDR3 contains 15 residues. The CDR3 protein is CASTPLSGGYNEQFF. DNA of the CDR3: TGTGCCAGCACCCCCCTGTCCGGGGGGTACAATGAGCAGTTCTTC.

The chain has TRBV19 and TRBJ2-7; 8 bases align to TRBD2. CDR3 length: 15 residues. Trimming cost V 7 bases and J 5 bases; bases outside gene matches: 13. CDR1 is LNHDA, CDR2 SQIVND, per germline (reference sequence). The CDR3, as DNA: TGTGCCAGTACCCAGGGCGGGAGGAGGGATGACGAGCAGTACTTC. It yields the protein CASTQGGRRDDEQYF.

This clone was counted once. The V and J genes are TRBV11-1 and TRBJ2-1; 7 bases align to TRBD2. Trimming cost V 4 bases and J 3 bases; bases outside gene matches: 6. In germline, CDR1 is SGHAT, CDR2 FQDESV (reference sequence). This CDR3 is built from 15 residues. CDR3 nucleotides: TGTGCCAGCAGCTCAGGGCGGGAGCACTACAATGAGCAGTTCTTC. This codes for CASSSGREHYNEQFF.

The chain has TRBV5-6 and TRBJ1-2, with D possibly being TRBD1 (5 bases). Looked up from germline, CDR1 is SGHDT and CDR2 is YYEEEE. The CDR3 consists of 14 residues. The germline V and J ends were trimmed by 4 bases and 8 bases, with 18 bases remaining between them. The CDR3 reads CASSPESQDDGYTF. CDR3 sequence (DNA): TGTGCCAGCAGCCCAGAATCACAGGATGACGGCTACACCTTC.

J is TRBJ1-1 and V is TRBV7-2; 9 positions agree with TRBD1. The germline V gene encodes CDR1 SGHTA and CDR2 FQGNSA. J gave up 7 bases and V 5 bases, and 8 bases lay outside the gene matches. CDR3 length: 14 amino acids. The CDR3 is CASSPTGGGIEAFF. Written as DNA, the CDR3 is TGTGCCAGCAGCCCAACAGGGGGCGGGATTGAAGCTTTCTTT.

The rearrangement links TRBV6-5 to TRBJ1-1, with D possibly matching TRBD1 (5 bases). Germline V lookup: CDR1 MNHEY, CDR2 SVGAGI. CDR3 length equals 14 residues. V was trimmed by 2 bases and J by 9 bases, leaving 16 bases between them. The CDR3 protein is CASSYTHGANKAFF. DNA of the CDR3: TGTGCCAGCAGTTACACCCATGGGGCGAACAAAGCTTTCTTT.

The chain couples TRBV11-2 to TRBJ2-1; the D gene is possibly TRBD1 (5 bases). V was pared by 1 base and J by 4 bases, with 8 bases between. In germline, CDR1 is SGHAT, CDR2 FQNNGV. The CDR3 spans 14 residues. CDR3 sequence reads: CASSLGTFYNEQFF. The DNA of the CDR3 is TGTGCCAGCAGCTTAGGGACATTTTACAATGAGCAGTTCTTC.

A single count supports this clone. The chain combines TRBV9 with TRBJ2-2; a weak D match, TRBD1 (6 bases). Germline V gives CDR1 SGDLS, CDR2 YYNGEE. The CDR3 covers 13 residues. Deletions cut 0 bases from V and 6 bases from J, with 6 bases between. CDR3 sequence (DNA): TGTGCCAGCAGCGTAGGGGGGCCCGGGGAGCTGTTTTTT. Translation gives CASSVGGPGELFF.

This clone was seen only once. Other DNA sequences in this sample translate to the same CDR3. The chain joins TRBV4-3 to TRBJ2-7, with TRBD2 matching 11 bases. The CDR3 totals 15 residues. Germline V gene lookup returns CDR1 LGHNA and CDR2 YSLEER. The J segment lost 2 bases and the V segment lost 3 bases, leaving 3 bases of the junction unmatched. The CDR3 protein is CASSQGTSGAYEQYF. For the CDR3, the DNA is TGCGCCAGCAGCCAGGGGACTAGCGGAGCCTACGAGCAGTACTTC.

This clone has only a few counts. The chain is built from TRBV27 and TRBJ1-2; 10 bases match TRBD1. V lost 3 bases, J lost 4 bases, and 2 bases stayed unmatched. The germline V gene encodes CDR1 MNHEY and CDR2 SMNVEV (reference sequence). This CDR3 comprises 14 residues. CDR3 protein: CASSLTGGVYGYTF. CDR3 coding DNA: TGTGCCAGCAGTTTGACAGGGGGCGTCTATGGCTACACCTTC.

As DNA, the CDR3 is TGTGCCAGCTCATCACTAGACTCAGGCGAGGCGAACTATGGCTACACCTTC. Translated, it gives CASSSLDSGEANYGYTF. The rearrangement joins TRBV18 to TRBJ1-2, with no clear D. This CDR3 has 17 residues. Germline values: CDR1 KGHSH, CDR2 LQKENI. V gave up 5 bases and J gave up 2 bases, with 21 bases separating them.

This clone was observed a handful of times. The CDR3 spells CASTLTAGETQYF. The CDR3 DNA reads TGTGCCAGCACCTTGACTGCTGGAGAGACCCAGTACTTC. This chain connects TRBV7-2 to TRBJ2-5, with D uncertain. Trimming removed 7 bases at V and 4 bases at J, with 13 bases between. CDR1 and CDR2 (germline): SGHTA, FQGNSA. The CDR3 spans 13 residues.

This clone appeared once. The chain is built from TRBV5-5 and TRBJ2-2, with TRBD2 matching 7 bases. The V gene's germline CDR1 is SGHKS and CDR2 YYEKEE (reference sequence). Germline trimming cut 2 bases from V and 3 bases from J; bases unmatched to any gene: 10. CDR3 length: 17 residues. The CDR3 DNA sequence: TGTGCCAGCAGCTTCCTGGGGGGGGGAAGGTACACCGGGGAGCTGTTTTTT. Protein: CASSFLGGGRYTGELFF. Full variable domain (outside the CDR3, taken from reference TRBV5-5 and TRBJ2-2): DAGVTQSPTHLIKTRGQQVTLRCSPISGHKSVSWYQQVLGQGPQFIFQYYEKEERGRGNFPDRFSARQFPNYSSELNVNALLLGDSALYLCASSFLGGGRYTGELFFGEGSRLTVL.

The chain links TRBV7-2 to TRBJ1-2; 9 bases align to TRBD1. The junction had 9 bases not matched to a gene; V was cut back by 5 bases and J by 8 bases. Germline V gives CDR1 SGHTA, CDR2 FQGNSA. The CDR3 is 14 amino acids. The CDR3 loop is CASSPGGQGLGYTF. CDR3 bases: TGTGCCAGCAGCCCGGGGGGACAGGGATTAGGCTACACCTTC.

The chain uses TRBV6-1 and TRBJ2-7; TRBD2 might be the D (6 bases). CDR1 and CDR2 from the germline V gene are MNHNS and SASEGT. The CDR3 sequence is 17 residues long. V was pared by 3 bases and J by 3 bases, with 21 bases between. CDR3 sequence reads: CASSDPTVPPGSYEQYF. As DNA, the CDR3 is TGTGCCAGCAGTGACCCGACAGTCCCGCCCGGGAGCTACGAGCAGTACTTC.